This T cell receptor (beta chain) is from a study of blood T cell repertoires in COVID-19. Study-level information: PBMCs, B-cell-depleted T cells, or T cells provided the cDNA or gDNA that made up the material.

Clones were read by immunoSEQ multiplex PCR, and TCRdb kept only the in-frame ones, dropping some. This repertoire shows 150,000 or so clones, 75% to 90% found once; its top ten account for about 0.58%. The sample consisted of peripheral blood. This clonotype originated in a man aged 55 to 69 with acute or convalescent COVID-19.

CDR3 sequence (DNA): TGTGCCAGCAGCTTAGCGCAGGGCCCCTCGGGCGAGCAGTACTTC. Residues: CASSLAQGPSGEQYF. This chain uses TRBV7-8 with TRBJ2-7; a weak D match, TRBD1 (5 bases). The V and J ends lost 0 bases and 6 bases respectively, with 15 bases between them. The V gene's germline CDR1 is SGHVS and CDR2 FQNEAQ. The CDR3 contains 15 residues.